The entry below describes one TCR beta chain. What it binds is unknown. CDR3 length: 13 amino acids. In germline, CDR1 is SEHNR, CDR2 FQNEAQ (reference sequence). V was pared by 6 bases and J by 2 bases, with 3 bases of the junction left unmatched. TCRdb keeps only in-frame clones here, not all; method: immunoSEQ multiplex PCR. The table lists 60,000 or so clones, about 86% of them singletons. The source of the sample is a study of OX40 agonist ivuxolimab in advanced cancers. General study findings and limits: CD4+ and CD8+ blood T cells expanded clonally by week 6 at 0.1 to 3.0 mg/kg.

On cycle 4 day 1 and cycle 7 day 1, as well as at baseline, blood was sampled. The receptor was isolated from an adult with an advanced solid tumor such as melanoma, head and neck, liver or kidney cancer. Sequences were derived from CD4+ or CD8+ T cells sorted from blood, sampled in a trial of the OX40 agonist ivuxolimab. This chain connects TRBV7-9 to TRBJ2-5; TRBD2 aligns across 7 bases. CDR3: CASSKREQETQYF. The CDR3 coding sequence is TGTGCCAGCAGTAAGCGGGAACAAGAGACCCAGTACTTC.